The 10 T cell receptor beta chains in this list originate from one sample, sequenced in a study of blood T cell repertoires in COVID-19. TCRdb's table, derived via immunoSEQ multiplex PCR, lists solely in-frame clones and lacks some. The data contain hundreds of thousands of clones, more than 70% of them singletons. Sequenced: peripheral blood. The receptors shown here come from a woman aged 30 to 39 with COVID-19, enrolled during active disease.

The chain is built from TRBV28 and TRBJ2-7, with 8 bases lining up with TRBD2. Trimming took 4 bases from V and 0 from J; bases not matched to a gene: 5. Germline CDR1 MDHEN, CDR2 SYDVKM. The CDR3 is 15 amino acids. The CDR3: CASSSPREGSYEQYF. The CDR3 bases are TGTGCCAGCAGTTCACCCCGGGAGGGCTCCTACGAGCAGTACTTC.

The genes are TRBV7-2 and TRBJ2-1; 10 nucleotides agree with TRBD2. The CDR3 is 14 residues long. Per the germline V gene, CDR1 is SGHTA and CDR2 is FQGNSA. V was clipped by 5 bases and J by 6 bases; unmatched bases: 4. The CDR3 loop reads CASSVLAGSNEQFF. CDR3 sequence (DNA): TGTGCCAGCAGCGTACTAGCGGGAAGCAATGAGCAGTTCTTC.

This sequence joins TRBV7-9 and TRBJ1-2; D is uncertain. The CDR3 has 16 amino acids. In germline, CDR1 is SEHNR, CDR2 FQNEAQ (reference sequence). The V end was cut by 1 base, the J end by 8 bases, with 20 bases between. CDR3 sequence reads: CASSLGRLEAAGGYTF. The CDR3 DNA reads as TGTGCCAGCAGCTTAGGGCGATTGGAGGCCGCGGGGGGCTACACCTTC.

V and J are TRBV29-1 and TRBJ2-2, with 10 bases identical to TRBD1. The CDR3 is 13 residues long. Germline CDR1 SQVTM, CDR2 ANQGSEA. After removal of 7 bases from V and 7 bases from J, the junction contained 6 bases not matched to a gene. CDR3 sequence: CSASTGGVGELFF. The CDR3 DNA sequence: TGCAGCGCTTCGACAGGGGGCGTCGGGGAGCTGTTTTTT.

The genes are TRBV4-3 and TRBJ2-1, with 8 bases aligning to TRBD2. V shed 1 base and J 6 bases; nucleotides not matched to a gene: 5. The CDR3 has 15 residues. Germline-derived CDR1 and CDR2 are LGHNA and YSLEER. Here the CDR3 DNA reads TGCGCCAGCAGCCAAGTAGCGGGAATAGGCAATGAGCAGTTCTTC. It codes for CASSQVAGIGNEQFF.

The gene calls are TRBV19 and TRBJ1-5; 7 bases are shared with TRBD1. This CDR3 contains 16 residues. Germline loops: CDR1 LNHDA, CDR2 SQIVND (reference sequence). The junction had 7 bases not matched to a gene; V was cut back by 3 bases and J by 2 bases. CDR3 amino acids: CASSMGITGGNQPQHF. CDR3 bases: TGTGCCAGTAGTATGGGGATTACAGGGGGCAATCAGCCCCAGCATTTT.

The chain has TRBV28 and TRBJ1-2, with a possible D match to TRBD1 (5 bases). V lost 7 bases and J 8 bases, leaving 11 bases between the germline ends. The CDR3 is 11 amino acids. Germline V gives CDR1 MDHEN, CDR2 SYDVKM. CDR3 sequence reads: CASTPGVGYTF. In DNA, the CDR3 is TGTGCCAGCACCCCGGGGGTAGGCTACACCTTC.

The rearrangement uses TRBV25-1 and TRBJ2-1, with TRBD2 identical over 10 bases. The germline gives CDR1 MGHDK, CDR2 SYGVNS. Unmatched junction bases numbered 5, after V lost 3 bases and J lost 6 bases. CDR3 length: 15 amino acids. CDR3 sequence (DNA): TGTGCCAGCAGTGACCCTAGCGGGAGTCTCAATGAGCAGTTCTTC. Amino acids: CASSDPSGSLNEQFF.

The chain combines TRBV29-1 with TRBJ1-2; 7 nucleotides match TRBD1. This CDR3 has 14 residues. J was trimmed by 6 bases and V by 4 bases; bases with no gene match: 11. Germline values: CDR1 SQVTM, CDR2 ANQGSEA. DNA of the CDR3: TGCAGCGTTGTCATTTCAGCAGGGGGAGATGGCTACACCTTC. Its translation: CSVVISAGGDGYTF.

The CDR3 loop is CASSVRPGLAGGRNEQFF. The CDR3 DNA reads as TGTGCCAGCAGTGTCCGCCCGGGACTAGCGGGAGGTAGAAATGAGCAGTTCTTC. The chain recombines TRBV28 with TRBJ2-1; TRBD2 matches at 15 bases. V lost 5 bases and J lost 7; bases outside the gene matches: 12. The CDR3 spans 18 residues. Germline V gives CDR1 MDHEN, CDR2 SYDVKM.